This paragraph covers one T cell receptor beta chain sequence. Going by frequency, this clonotype is large (0.1 to 1%); no count is logged. No antigen is known for it. The CDR3 sequence holds 14 residues, the cysteine and phenylalanine included. The entry carries no DNA sequence. Via the germline V gene (reference sequence), CDR1 is MNHEY and CDR2 SMNVEV. The listed sequencing device is Illumina MiSeq. TCRdb reprocessed the reads and lists each CDR3 protein sequence as a single entry, with no DNA. The sample table includes about 1,600 distinct CDR3 sequences. About 10% of the sample is in the top ten clones. This sample was included in a study of diagnostic markers for celiac disease (dated by TCRdb to 2020 to 2022).

The sequenced sample consisted of either unsorted cells or a sorted T cell fraction (not recorded which). The V and J genes are TRBV27 and TRBJ1-2; TCRdb outputs TRBD1, but without DNA this stays unchecked. The source is a human donor. Here the CDR3 is given as CASSWGREIFGYTF.